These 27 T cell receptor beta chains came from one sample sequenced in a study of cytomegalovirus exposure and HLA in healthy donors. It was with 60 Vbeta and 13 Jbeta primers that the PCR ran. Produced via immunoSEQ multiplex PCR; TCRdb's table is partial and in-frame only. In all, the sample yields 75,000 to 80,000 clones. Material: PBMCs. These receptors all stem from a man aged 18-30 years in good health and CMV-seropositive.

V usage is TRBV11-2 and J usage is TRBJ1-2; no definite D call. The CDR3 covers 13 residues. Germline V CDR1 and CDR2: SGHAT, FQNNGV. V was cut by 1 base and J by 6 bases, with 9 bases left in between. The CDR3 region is CASSLGSQDGYTF. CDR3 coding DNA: TGTGCCAGCAGCTTAGGTTCCCAGGATGGCTACACCTTC.

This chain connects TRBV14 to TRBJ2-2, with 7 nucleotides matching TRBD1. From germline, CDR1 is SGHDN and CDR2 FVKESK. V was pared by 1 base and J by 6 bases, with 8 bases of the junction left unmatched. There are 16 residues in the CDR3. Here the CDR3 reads CASSQGNNRGPGELFF. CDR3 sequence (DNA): TGTGCCAGCAGCCAAGGGAATAACAGGGGACCCGGGGAGCTGTTTTTT.

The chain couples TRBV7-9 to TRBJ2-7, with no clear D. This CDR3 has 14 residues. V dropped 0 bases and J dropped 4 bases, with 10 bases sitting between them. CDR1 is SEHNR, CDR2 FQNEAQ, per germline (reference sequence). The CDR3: CASSLAGSMYEQYF. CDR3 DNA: TGTGCCAGCAGCTTAGCGGGCAGCATGTACGAGCAGTACTTC.

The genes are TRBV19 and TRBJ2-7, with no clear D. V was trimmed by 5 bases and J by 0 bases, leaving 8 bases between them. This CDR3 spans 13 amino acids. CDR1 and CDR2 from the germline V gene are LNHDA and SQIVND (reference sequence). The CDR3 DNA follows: TGTGCCAGTAGTGCTAGACCCTCCTACGAGCAGTACTTC. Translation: CASSARPSYEQYF.

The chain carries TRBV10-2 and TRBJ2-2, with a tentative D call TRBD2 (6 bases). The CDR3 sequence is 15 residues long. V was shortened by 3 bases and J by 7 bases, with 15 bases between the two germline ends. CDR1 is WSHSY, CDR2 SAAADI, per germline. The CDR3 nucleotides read TGCGCCAGCAGTGAAACGGCCCTCGGGAGCGGGGAGCTGTTTTTT. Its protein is CASSETALGSGELFF.

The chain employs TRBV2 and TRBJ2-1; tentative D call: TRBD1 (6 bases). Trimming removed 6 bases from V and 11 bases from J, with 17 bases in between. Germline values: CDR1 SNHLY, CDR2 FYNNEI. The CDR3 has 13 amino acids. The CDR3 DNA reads TGTGCCAGCAGCCCGATTCGTGGGACACAGCAGTTCTTC. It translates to CASSPIRGTQQFF.

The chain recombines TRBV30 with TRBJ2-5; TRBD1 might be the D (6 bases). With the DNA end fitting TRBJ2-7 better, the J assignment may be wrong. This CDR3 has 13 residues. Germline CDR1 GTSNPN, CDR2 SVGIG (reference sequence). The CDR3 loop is CAWEQGLAYEQYF. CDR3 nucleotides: TGTGCCTGGGAACAGGGTTTAGCCTACGAGCAGTACTTC.

The CDR3 protein is CASAPNQGGTEAFF. The CDR3 DNA sequence: TGTGCCAGTGCGCCAAACCAAGGGGGCACTGAAGCTTTCTTT. The rearrangement links TRBV19 to TRBJ1-1, with a weak D call TRBD1 (6 bases). The germline gives CDR1 LNHDA, CDR2 SQIVND (reference sequence). The CDR3 covers 14 residues. Trimming pared 8 bases from V and 4 bases from J, leaving 17 bases between.

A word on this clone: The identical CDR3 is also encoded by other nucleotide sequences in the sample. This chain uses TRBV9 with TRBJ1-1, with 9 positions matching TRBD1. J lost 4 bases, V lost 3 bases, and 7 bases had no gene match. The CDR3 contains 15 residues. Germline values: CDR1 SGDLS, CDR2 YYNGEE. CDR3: CASSGGTGLGTEAFF. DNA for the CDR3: TGTGCCAGCAGCGGGGGGACAGGGTTGGGCACTGAAGCTTTCTTT.

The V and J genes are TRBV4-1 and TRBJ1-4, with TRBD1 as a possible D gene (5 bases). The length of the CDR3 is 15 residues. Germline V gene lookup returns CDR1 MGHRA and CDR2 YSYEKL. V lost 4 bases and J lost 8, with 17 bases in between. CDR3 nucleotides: TGCGCCAGCAGCCCGACGACCCTCCGGGGGGAAAAACTGTTTTTT. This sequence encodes CASSPTTLRGEKLFF.

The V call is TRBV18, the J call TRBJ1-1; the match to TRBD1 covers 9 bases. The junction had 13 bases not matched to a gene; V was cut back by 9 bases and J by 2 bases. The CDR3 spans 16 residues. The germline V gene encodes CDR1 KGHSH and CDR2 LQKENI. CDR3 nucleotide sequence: TGTGCCAGTTCCCCAATAACAGGGGGCTTTAACACTGAAGCTTTCTTT. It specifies CASSPITGGFNTEAFF.

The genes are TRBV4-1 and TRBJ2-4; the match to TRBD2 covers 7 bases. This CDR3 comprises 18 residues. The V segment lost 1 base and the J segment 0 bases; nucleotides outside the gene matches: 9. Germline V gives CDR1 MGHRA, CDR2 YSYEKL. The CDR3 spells CASSQVDLAALAKNIQYF. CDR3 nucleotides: TGCGCCAGCAGCCAAGTAGATCTAGCGGCGCTAGCCAAAAACATTCAGTACTTC.

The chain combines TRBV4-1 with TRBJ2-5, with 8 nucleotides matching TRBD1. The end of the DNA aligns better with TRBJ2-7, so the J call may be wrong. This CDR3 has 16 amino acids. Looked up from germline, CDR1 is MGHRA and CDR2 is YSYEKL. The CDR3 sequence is CASSQGTGMVLYEQYF. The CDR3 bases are TGCGCCAGCAGCCAAGGGACAGGGATGGTCTTGTACGAGCAGTACTTC.

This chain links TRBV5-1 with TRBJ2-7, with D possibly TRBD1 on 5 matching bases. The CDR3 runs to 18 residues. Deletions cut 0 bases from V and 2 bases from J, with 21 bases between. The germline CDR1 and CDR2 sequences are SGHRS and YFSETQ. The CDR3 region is CASSLGLTEDRRAYEQYF. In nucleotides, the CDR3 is TGCGCCAGCAGCTTGGGGCTGACAGAGGATAGGCGCGCCTACGAGCAGTACTTC.

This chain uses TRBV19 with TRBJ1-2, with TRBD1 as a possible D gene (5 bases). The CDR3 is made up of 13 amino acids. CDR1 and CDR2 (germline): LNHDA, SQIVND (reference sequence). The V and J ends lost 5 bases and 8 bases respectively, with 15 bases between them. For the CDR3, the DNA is TGTGCCAGTAGTCCGCGGACACATTCCGGCTACACCTTC. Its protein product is CASSPRTHSGYTF.

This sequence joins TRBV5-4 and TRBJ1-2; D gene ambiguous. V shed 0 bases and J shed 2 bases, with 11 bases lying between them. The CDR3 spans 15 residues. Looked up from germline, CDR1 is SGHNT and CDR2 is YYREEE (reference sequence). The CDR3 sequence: CASSLDGFGNYGYTF. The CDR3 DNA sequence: TGTGCCAGCAGCTTGGACGGGTTTGGGAACTATGGCTACACCTTC.

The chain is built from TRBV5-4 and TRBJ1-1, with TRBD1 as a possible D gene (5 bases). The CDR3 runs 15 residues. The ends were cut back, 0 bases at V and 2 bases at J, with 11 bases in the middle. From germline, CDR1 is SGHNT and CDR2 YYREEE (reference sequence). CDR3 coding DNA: TGTGCCAGCAGCTTGGCCGGCAGGGCCAACACTGAAGCTTTCTTT. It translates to CASSLAGRANTEAFF.

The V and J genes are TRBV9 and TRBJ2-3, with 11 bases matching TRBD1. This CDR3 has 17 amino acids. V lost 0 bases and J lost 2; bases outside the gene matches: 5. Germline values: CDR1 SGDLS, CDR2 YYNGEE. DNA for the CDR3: TGTGCCAGCAGCGTAGCCGGGACAGGGGGACCCACAGATACGCAGTATTTT. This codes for CASSVAGTGGPTDTQYF.

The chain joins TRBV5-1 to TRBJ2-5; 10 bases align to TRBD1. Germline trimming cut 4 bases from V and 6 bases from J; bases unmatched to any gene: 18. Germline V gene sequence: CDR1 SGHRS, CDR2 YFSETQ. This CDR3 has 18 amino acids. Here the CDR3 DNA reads TGCGCCAGCAGCCCGGGGGGACAGGGGTTTGGTGTCGGGAAGACCCAGTACTTC. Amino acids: CASSPGGQGFGVGKTQYF. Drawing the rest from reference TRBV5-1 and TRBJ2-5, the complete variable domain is KAGVTQTPRYLIKTRGQQVTLSCSPISGHRSVSWYQQTPGQGLQFLFEYFSETQRNKGNFPGRFSGRQFSNSRSEMNVSTLELGDSALYLCASSPGGQGFGVGKTQYFGPGTRLLVL.

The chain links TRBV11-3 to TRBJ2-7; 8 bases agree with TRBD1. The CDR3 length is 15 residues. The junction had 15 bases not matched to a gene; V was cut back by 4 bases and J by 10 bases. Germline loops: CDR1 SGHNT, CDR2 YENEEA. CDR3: CASSSGVQGGTIQYF. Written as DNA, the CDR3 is TGTGCCAGCAGCTCCGGAGTACAGGGGGGTACTATTCAGTACTTC.

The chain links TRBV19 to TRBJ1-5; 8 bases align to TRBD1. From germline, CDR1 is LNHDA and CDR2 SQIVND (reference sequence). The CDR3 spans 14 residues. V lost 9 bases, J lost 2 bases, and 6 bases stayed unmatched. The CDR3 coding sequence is TGTGCCAGCTCTGGGACAGGAGGCAATCAGCCCCAGCATTTT. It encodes CASSGTGGNQPQHF.

The CDR3 DNA follows: TGTGCCAGCAGTGACATCAGCGGCGGGCTATCCTACGAGCAGTACTTC. It encodes CASSDISGGLSYEQYF. The rearrangement joins TRBV25-1 to TRBJ2-7; a weak D match, TRBD2 (5 bases). The CDR3 has 16 residues. Germline CDR1 MGHDK, CDR2 SYGVNS. V lost 3 bases and J lost 1, with 16 bases in between.

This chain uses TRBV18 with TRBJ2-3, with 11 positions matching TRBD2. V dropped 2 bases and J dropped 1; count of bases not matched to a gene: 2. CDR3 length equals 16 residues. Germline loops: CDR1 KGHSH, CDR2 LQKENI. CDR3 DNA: TGTGCCAGCTCACCAGTACTAGCGGGGGGCACAGATACGCAGTATTTT. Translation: CASSPVLAGGTDTQYF. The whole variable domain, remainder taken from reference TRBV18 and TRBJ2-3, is NAGVMQNPRHLVRRRGQEARLRCSPMKGHSHVYWYRQLPEEGLKFMVYLQKENIIDESGMPKERFSAEFPKEGPSILRIQQVVRGDSAAYFCASSPVLAGGTDTQYFGPGTRLTVL.

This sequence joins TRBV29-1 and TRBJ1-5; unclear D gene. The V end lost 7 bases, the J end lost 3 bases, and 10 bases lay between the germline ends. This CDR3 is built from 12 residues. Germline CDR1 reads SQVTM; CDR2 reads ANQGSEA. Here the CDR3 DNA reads TGCAGCGCCTCAGGTATCAATCAGCCCCAGCATTTT. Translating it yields CSASGINQPQHF.

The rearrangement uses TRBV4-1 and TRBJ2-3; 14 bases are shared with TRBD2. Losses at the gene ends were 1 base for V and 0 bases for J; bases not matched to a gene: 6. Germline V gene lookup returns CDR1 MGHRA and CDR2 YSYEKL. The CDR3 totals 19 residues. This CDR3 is CASSQVLGLAGESTDTQYF. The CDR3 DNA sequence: TGCGCCAGCAGCCAAGTCTTGGGACTAGCGGGGGAGAGCACAGATACGCAGTATTTT.

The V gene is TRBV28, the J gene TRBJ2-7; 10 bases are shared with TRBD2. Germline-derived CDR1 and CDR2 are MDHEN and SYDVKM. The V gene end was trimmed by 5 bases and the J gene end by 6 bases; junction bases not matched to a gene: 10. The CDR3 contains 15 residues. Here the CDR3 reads CASSPSLAGAGEQYF. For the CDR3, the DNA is TGTGCCAGCAGTCCCAGTCTAGCGGGGGCGGGCGAGCAGTACTTC. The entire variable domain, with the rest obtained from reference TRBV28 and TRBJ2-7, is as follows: DVKVTQSSRYLVKRTGEKVFLECVQDMDHENMFWYRQDPGLGLRLIYFSYDVKMKEKGDIPEGYSVSREKKERFSLILESASTNQTSMYLCASSPSLAGAGEQYFGPGTRLTVT.

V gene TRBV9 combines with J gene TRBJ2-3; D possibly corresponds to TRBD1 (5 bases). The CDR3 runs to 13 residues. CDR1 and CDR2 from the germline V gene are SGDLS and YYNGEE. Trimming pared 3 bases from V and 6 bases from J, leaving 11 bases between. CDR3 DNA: TGTGCCAGCAGCGATTACCCAGGGGATACGCAGTATTTT. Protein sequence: CASSDYPGDTQYF.